This T cell receptor beta chain was sequenced in a study of OX40 agonist ivuxolimab in advanced cancers. V shed 1 base and J shed 5 bases, with 15 bases lying between them. This CDR3 contains 15 residues. Germline V CDR1 and CDR2: SGHTS, YDEGEE. The assay was immunoSEQ multiplex PCR, and TCRdb's table has in-frame clones only and misses some. The sample lists 80,000 to 100,000 clones, 94% occurring once. The V and J genes are TRBV5-8 and TRBJ2-5; perhaps TRBD2 as D (5 bases). The sample consisted of CD4+ or CD8+ T cells sorted from blood, taken in a trial of the OX40 agonist ivuxolimab. The sequence was obtained from an adult with an advanced solid tumor such as melanoma, head and neck, liver or kidney cancer. CDR3 DNA: TGTGCCAGCAGCTTGAAGAAAGGACTGCGGGAGACCCAGTACTTC. As protein: CASSLKKGLRETQYF.